Listed here are 15 T cell receptor beta chains from one sample, sequenced in a study of T cells in Graves' hyperthyroidism and ophthalmopathy (dated by TCRdb to the late 2010s). The protocol used for the library was multiplex PCR. The instrument was an Illumina HiSeq 2000. TCR beta CDR3 regions were amplified from RNA transcripts. A first-round RT-PCR of the TCR CDR3 used the HTBI primer set with the Qiagen OneStep RT-PCR kit. The public reads were reprocessed in TCRdb via fastp at Q25 and MiXCR, keeping in-frame beta chains. Identical CDR3 protein sequences are pooled into one entry, listed with their most common genes and DNA. Counted in this sample were hundreds of thousands of distinct CDR3 sequences; 11% to 15% of them appeared once. Clones ranked in the top ten supply roughly 10% of the sample. Material: blood. These receptors came from a young woman with Graves' hyperthyroidism.

The sample holds many counts of this clonotype. The chain links TRBV7-9 to TRBJ2-7; 7 nucleotides agree with TRBD2. Germline CDR1 SEHNR, CDR2 FQNEAQ (reference sequence). V gave up 1 base and J gave up 3 bases; unmatched junction bases: 9. The CDR3 is made up of 16 amino acids. CDR3 DNA: TGTGCCAGCAGCTTAGAGGCTTGGGCGGGAGTCTACGAGCAGTACTTC. This encodes CASSLEAWAGVYEQYF.

This clonotype has ten or more counts. The V call is TRBV11-2, the J call TRBJ2-7, with D uncertain. Trimming removed 4 bases at V and 2 bases at J, with 12 bases between. The CDR3 has 14 residues. Per the germline V gene, CDR1 is SGHAT and CDR2 is FQNNGV. This chain's CDR3 is CASSSIKGPYEQYF. CDR3 bases: TGTGCCAGCAGCTCCATCAAGGGTCCCTACGAGCAGTACTTC.

This clonotype was picked up many times. This chain connects TRBV11-2 to TRBJ2-5; 8 bases are shared with TRBD2. V shed 1 base and J 6 bases; nucleotides not matched to a gene: 10. This CDR3 spans 16 amino acids. CDR1 is SGHAT, CDR2 FQNNGV, per germline. CDR3 residues: CASSLVPAGEEKTQYF. The CDR3 DNA reads as TGTGCCAGCAGCTTAGTGCCAGCGGGAGAGGAGAAGACCCAGTACTTC.

This sequence joins TRBV29-1 and TRBJ1-1; no reliable D call. Germline CDR1 reads SQVTM; CDR2 reads ANQGSEA. V lost 5 bases, J lost 3 bases, and 16 bases lay in between. CDR3 length: 14 residues. The CDR3, as DNA: TGCAGCGTTCAGTTAAAGTTTGGGTACACTGAAGCTTTCTTT. This codes for CSVQLKFGYTEAFF.

The chain is built from TRBV7-9 and TRBJ1-1; TRBD1 is a possible D gene (6 bases). Germline V gene data show CDR1 as SEHNR and CDR2 as FQNEAQ (reference sequence). CDR3 length: 14 residues. V lost 5 bases and J 7 bases, leaving 17 bases between the germline ends. The CDR3 here is CASSGRMGGFEAFF. DNA for the CDR3: TGTGCCAGCAGCGGCCGTATGGGGGGCTTTGAAGCTTTCTTT.

The rearrangement links TRBV18 to TRBJ1-6, with 7 bases that match TRBD1. The CDR3 contains 15 residues. With V trimmed by 6 bases and J by 7 bases, 9 bases remained unmatched. CDR1 and CDR2 (germline): KGHSH, LQKENI. The CDR3 DNA sequence: TGTGCCAGCTCGGCCACGTCCAGGGGGAATTCACCCCTCCACTTT. This translates into CASSATSRGNSPLHF.

This clonotype was detected ten times or more. The gene calls are TRBV13 and TRBJ2-7; 8 nucleotides match TRBD2. V was pared by 0 bases and J by 3 bases, with 4 bases of the junction left unmatched. Germline values: CDR1 PRHDT, CDR2 FYEKMQ (reference sequence). This CDR3 has 15 residues. The CDR3 nucleotides read TGTGCCAGCAGCTTAGGCCTACGGGAGGGCTACGAGCAGTACTTC. Its translation: CASSLGLREGYEQYF.

This clonotype was detected many times. The chain combines TRBV7-8 with TRBJ2-1; TRBD2 is a possible D gene (6 bases). CDR1 and CDR2 (germline): SGHVS, FQNEAQ. The V gene lost 2 bases and the J gene lost 6 bases, with 14 bases spanning the gap. The CDR3 runs to 15 residues. The CDR3 coding sequence is TGTGCCAGCAGCTTATACCGGGAGACCTCCAATGAGCAGTTCTTC. Translated, it gives CASSLYRETSNEQFF.

The rearrangement uses TRBV6-4 and TRBJ2-3, with a possible D match to TRBD2 (5 bases). The CDR3 is 14 residues long. The germline V gene has CDR1 MRHNA and CDR2 SNTAGT. V lost 5 bases, J lost 2 bases, and 11 bases lay in between. The CDR3 sequence is CASSQTGTTDTQYF. The CDR3 DNA sequence: TGTGCCAGCAGTCAGACGGGAACCACAGATACGCAGTATTTT.

This sequence joins TRBV29-1 and TRBJ2-7; D perhaps matches TRBD2 (5 bases). Germline values: CDR1 SQVTM, CDR2 ANQGSEA. This CDR3 has 14 amino acids. Trimming stripped 1 base from V and 2 bases from J, with 12 bases between. The CDR3 region is CSVEVEEPPYEQYF. The CDR3 bases are TGCAGCGTTGAAGTGGAGGAACCCCCCTACGAGCAGTACTTC.

This clonotype appeared many times. This chain uses TRBV25-1 with TRBJ2-7; 9 bases fit TRBD2. V shed 6 bases and J 5 bases; nucleotides not matched to a gene: 11. CDR1 and CDR2 from the germline V gene are MGHDK and SYGVNS. There are 15 residues in the CDR3. CDR3 amino acids: CASSLSGASGNEQYF. The DNA for the CDR3 is TGTGCCAGCAGCTTAAGTGGGGCTAGCGGGAACGAGCAGTACTTC.

CDR3 nucleotide sequence: TGTGCCAGCAGCGCCAGTGTGGGGGGGAGGTGGTACAATGAGCAGTTCTTC. It yields the protein CASSASVGGRWYNEQFF. The chain has TRBV7-8 and TRBJ2-1, with TRBD2 matching over 7 bases. The germline V gene has CDR1 SGHVS and CDR2 FQNEAQ. The CDR3 loop spans 17 amino acids. Trimming cost V 5 bases and J 4 bases; bases outside gene matches: 14.

As regards this clonotype: A much larger clone lies a single base off, so this may be a read error. The chain carries TRBV7-9 and TRBJ2-1; TRBD2 matches 8 bases. The germline V gene has CDR1 SEHNR and CDR2 FQNEAQ (reference sequence). This CDR3 has 16 amino acids. CDR3 protein: CASSLGEGLVYDEQFF. The CDR3 nucleotides read TGTGCCAGCAGCTTAGGGGAGGGACTAGTCTACGATGAGCAGTTCTTC. Variable domain in full (rest from reference TRBV7-9 and TRBJ2-1): DTGVSQNPRHKITKRGQNVTFRCDPISEHNRLYWYRQTLGQGPEFLTYFQNEAQLEKSRLLSDRFSAERPKGSFSTLEIQRTEQGDSAMYLCASSLGEGLVYDEQFFGPGTRLTVL.

This clonotype was counted a few times. The chain is built from TRBV19 and TRBJ2-6; TRBD1 agrees at 9 bases. CDR3 length equals 18 residues. With V trimmed by 4 bases and J by 7 bases, 14 bases remained unmatched. Germline V gene lookup returns CDR1 LNHDA and CDR2 SQIVND (reference sequence). The CDR3 region is CASSTLPKTGGFANVLTF. The CDR3 DNA follows: TGTGCCAGTAGTACGCTACCAAAGACAGGGGGGTTTGCCAACGTCCTGACTTTC. The whole variable domain, remainder taken from reference TRBV19 and TRBJ2-6, is DGGITQSPKYLFRKEGQNVTLSCEQNLNHDAMYWYRQDPGQGLRLIYYSQIVNDFQKGDIAEGYSVSREKKESFPLTVTSAQKNPTAFYLCASSTLPKTGGFANVLTFGAGSRLTVL.

This clonotype has only a few counts. The chain carries TRBV20-1 and TRBJ2-7, with 10 bases matching TRBD2. V was pared by 6 bases and J by 5 bases, with 13 bases of the junction left unmatched. Germline V CDR1 and CDR2: DFQATT, SNEGSKA (reference sequence). The CDR3 has 15 residues. Here the CDR3 reads CSAKRASGRVHEQYF. CDR3 nucleotides: TGCAGTGCGAAGAGGGCTAGCGGGAGAGTTCACGAGCAGTACTTC.